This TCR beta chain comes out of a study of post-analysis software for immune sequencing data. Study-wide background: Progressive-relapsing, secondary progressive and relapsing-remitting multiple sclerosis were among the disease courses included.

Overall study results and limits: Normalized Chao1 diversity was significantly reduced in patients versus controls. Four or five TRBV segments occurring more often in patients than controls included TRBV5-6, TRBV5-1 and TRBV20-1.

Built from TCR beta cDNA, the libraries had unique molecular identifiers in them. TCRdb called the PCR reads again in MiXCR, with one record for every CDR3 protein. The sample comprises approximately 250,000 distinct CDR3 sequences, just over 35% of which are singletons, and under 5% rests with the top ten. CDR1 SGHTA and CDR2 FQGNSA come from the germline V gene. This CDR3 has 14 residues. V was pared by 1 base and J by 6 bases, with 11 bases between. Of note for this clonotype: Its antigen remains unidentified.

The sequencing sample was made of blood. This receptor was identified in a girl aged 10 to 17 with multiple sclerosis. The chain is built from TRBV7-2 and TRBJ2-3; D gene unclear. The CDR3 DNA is TGTGCCAGCAGCTTAGAAATCGTAGGCGATACGCAGTATTTT. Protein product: CASSLEIVGDTQYF.